Each of the 18 T cell receptor beta chains below was sequenced from the same sample in a study of blood T cell repertoires in COVID-19. Measured with immunoSEQ multiplex PCR; TCRdb has only the in-frame clones, and not every one. The repertoire consists of some 200,000 clones, with approximately 84% occurring once and the leading ten covering roughly 3%. Sequencing input: peripheral blood. The receptor source for this set is a woman aged 25 to 39 who had recovered from COVID-19.

This clone was counted at least ten times. The J gene is TRBJ2-7, the V gene TRBV9; D remains ambiguous. This CDR3 contains 15 residues. V was cut by 2 bases and J by 0 bases, with 12 bases left in between. Germline CDR1 SGDLS, CDR2 YYNGEE. The CDR3 reads CASSVSSGFSYEQYF. CDR3 coding DNA: TGTGCCAGCAGCGTTTCTAGTGGGTTCTCCTACGAGCAGTACTTC.

The genes are TRBV6-6 and TRBJ2-1, with TRBD2 matching 10 bases. The junction had 8 bases not matched to a gene; V was cut back by 4 bases and J by 5 bases. The germline V gene encodes CDR1 MNHNY and CDR2 SVGAGI (reference sequence). CDR3 size: 16 residues. Here the CDR3 reads CASSSLSGRIDNEQFF. The CDR3 coding sequence is TGTGCCAGCAGTTCCCTTAGCGGGAGGATCGACAATGAGCAGTTCTTC.

CDR3 DNA: TGCAGCGTTGAGCGCGGGAACTACAATGAGCAGTTCTTC. Translation gives CSVERGNYNEQFF. The chain carries TRBV29-1 and TRBJ2-1, with TRBD2 as a possible D gene (6 bases). The CDR3 is 13 amino acids. Per germline, CDR1 SQVTM and CDR2 ANQGSEA. Trimming stripped 3 bases from V and 3 bases from J, with 9 bases between.

This clone was observed a handful of times. This CDR3 is also generated by other DNA sequences in the sample. The chain couples TRBV28 to TRBJ2-1; unclear D gene. This CDR3 contains 13 residues. Trimming pared 6 bases from V and 4 bases from J, leaving 10 bases between. CDR1 is MDHEN and CDR2 is SYDVKM in the germline V gene. CDR3 nucleotides: TGTGCCAGCAGCCCCCCAACTTACAATGAGCAGTTCTTC. This encodes CASSPPTYNEQFF.

The rearrangement joins TRBV27 to TRBJ2-5, with 7 bases identical to TRBD1. Trimming cost V 3 bases and J 4 bases; bases outside gene matches: 11. The CDR3 has 16 residues. Germline values: CDR1 MNHEY, CDR2 SMNVEV (reference sequence). CDR3 amino acids: CASSFSRDRAGETQYF. The CDR3 nucleotides read TGTGCCAGCAGTTTCTCACGAGACAGGGCGGGAGAGACCCAGTACTTC.

This clone was seen just once. The chain carries TRBV7-9 and TRBJ1-2; maybe TRBD1 (5 bases). Germline V lookup: CDR1 SEHNR, CDR2 FQNEAQ (reference sequence). The CDR3 covers 14 residues. Trimming left V 3 bases short and J 3 bases short, with 11 bases between. The CDR3 DNA reads TGTGCCAGCAGCTTCGGAGGGGACCACTATGGCTACACCTTC. Translation gives CASSFGGDHYGYTF.

The chain couples TRBV5-1 to TRBJ1-3; D gene uncertain. With 4 bases removed from V and 0 bases from J, the gap between germline ends came to 14 bases. There are 16 residues in the CDR3. CDR1 and CDR2 (germline): SGHRS, YFSETQ. CDR3 in amino acids: CASSPAGTISGNTIYF. CDR3 coding DNA: TGCGCCAGCAGCCCCGCAGGCACAATCTCTGGAAACACCATATATTTT.

This clone was observed a single time. DNA of the CDR3: TGTGCCAGCAGTTTATCAGGGGGCTATGGCTACACCTTC. Amino acids: CASSLSGGYGYTF. The chain joins TRBV27 to TRBJ1-2; the D gene is possibly TRBD1 (6 bases). Germline loops: CDR1 MNHEY, CDR2 SMNVEV (reference sequence). Trimming removed 0 bases from V and 4 bases from J, with 6 bases in between. The CDR3 has 13 residues.

This clone was found a few times. V usage is TRBV27 and J usage is TRBJ1-6; D possibly corresponds to TRBD1 (6 bases). This CDR3 is 13 amino acids long. CDR1 and CDR2 from the germline V gene are MNHEY and SMNVEV (reference sequence). Trimming removed 8 bases from V and 7 bases from J, with 12 bases in between. In DNA, the CDR3 is TGTGCCAGCTCGGCAGGGGCAAATTCACCCCTCCACTTT. As protein: CASSAGANSPLHF.

The table lists this clone with a count of one. The chain has TRBV30 and TRBJ2-3; TRBD2 matches 11 bases. This CDR3 spans 15 amino acids. With V trimmed by 0 bases and J by 4 bases, 3 bases remained unmatched. Germline CDR1 and CDR2: GTSNPN and SVGIG (reference sequence). CDR3 region: CAWSVLAGAADTQYF. Here the CDR3 DNA reads TGTGCCTGGAGTGTACTAGCGGGAGCGGCAGATACGCAGTATTTT.

This sequence joins TRBV19 and TRBJ2-7, with 7 bases matching TRBD1. Losses at the gene ends were 3 bases for V and 2 bases for J; bases not matched to a gene: 7. CDR3 length equals 15 residues. Germline V gene lookup returns CDR1 LNHDA and CDR2 SQIVND (reference sequence). The CDR3 spells CASSISGQAPYEQYF. The CDR3 nucleotides read TGTGCCAGTAGTATCTCAGGACAGGCCCCCTACGAGCAGTACTTC.

This chain joins TRBV15 and TRBJ2-1; TRBD2 might be the D (5 bases). Per germline, CDR1 LNHNV and CDR2 YYDKDF (reference sequence). The CDR3 loop spans 12 amino acids. The V gene lost 5 bases and the J gene lost 6 bases, with 8 bases spanning the gap. CDR3 bases: TGTGCCACCAGCTGGCGGGTCAATGAGCAGTTCTTC. This gives the protein CATSWRVNEQFF.

This clone showed up just once. The chain joins TRBV28 to TRBJ1-5; 7 bases map to TRBD1. Trimming at V came to 4 bases and at J to 7 bases, leaving 13 bases not matched to a gene. Germline lookup yields CDR1 MDHEN and CDR2 SYDVKM. The CDR3 contains 16 residues. CDR3: CASSSLQGFEGQPQHF. CDR3 bases: TGTGCCAGCAGTTCACTACAGGGGTTTGAGGGCCAGCCCCAGCATTTT.

This sequence joins TRBV2 and TRBJ2-3; possibly TRBD2 for D (6 bases). The CDR3 consists of 14 residues. V lost 7 bases, J lost 6 bases, and 17 bases lay in between. CDR1 is SNHLY and CDR2 is FYNNEI in the germline V gene. This CDR3 reads CASTGTAGGDTQYF. The CDR3 bases are TGTGCCAGCACCGGGACTGCCGGAGGCGATACGCAGTATTTT.

The V and J genes are TRBV19 and TRBJ2-3; D gene ambiguous. The CDR3 has 12 residues. CDR1 is LNHDA, CDR2 SQIVND, per germline (reference sequence). Trimming pared 9 bases from V and 0 bases from J, leaving 7 bases between. The CDR3 spells CASGPSTDTQYF. The DNA of the CDR3 is TGTGCCAGCGGTCCTAGCACAGATACGCAGTATTTT. Drawing the rest from reference TRBV19 and TRBJ2-3, the complete variable domain is DGGITQSPKYLFRKEGQNVTLSCEQNLNHDAMYWYRQDPGQGLRLIYYSQIVNDFQKGDIAEGYSVSREKKESFPLTVTSAQKNPTAFYLCASGPSTDTQYFGPGTRLTVL.

This rearrangement joins TRBV14 to TRBJ2-1, with 13 bases lining up with TRBD2. Germline lookup yields CDR1 SGHDN and CDR2 FVKESK. V trimming: 4 bases; J trimming: 6 bases; junction bases outside the gene matches: 6. This CDR3 has 16 amino acids. CDR3 DNA sequence: TGTGCCAGCAGCCCATTACTAGCGGGAGGGGGCAATGAGCAGTTCTTC. It encodes CASSPLLAGGGNEQFF. The entire variable domain, with the rest obtained from reference TRBV14 and TRBJ2-1, is as follows: EAGVTQFPSHSVIEKGQTVTLRCDPISGHDNLYWYRRVMGKEIKFLLHFVKESKQDESGMPNNRFLAERTGGTYSTLKVQPAELEDSGVYFCASSPLLAGGGNEQFFGPGTRLTVL.

V usage is TRBV28 and J usage is TRBJ2-1, with TRBD2 matching over 13 bases. Germline V gives CDR1 MDHEN, CDR2 SYDVKM. This CDR3 is 20 amino acids long. V lost 8 bases to trimming and J lost 0 bases; unmatched junction nucleotides: 16. CDR3 sequence: CASGFMGLAGSFSSYNEQFF. CDR3 DNA: TGTGCCAGCGGATTTATGGGACTAGCGGGATCATTTAGCTCCTACAATGAGCAGTTCTTC.

This clone has at least ten counts. The chain links TRBV10-1 to TRBJ2-3; 12 bases map to TRBD2. The germline gives CDR1 WNHNN, CDR2 SYGVQD (reference sequence). The CDR3 contains 17 residues. The V gene end was trimmed by 5 bases and the J gene end by 1 base; junction bases not matched to a gene: 7. As DNA, the CDR3 is TGCGCCAGCAGTAAGAGACTAGCGGGAGCGGGCACAGATACGCAGTATTTT. Encoded protein: CASSKRLAGAGTDTQYF.